The present entry profiles one T cell receptor beta chain with its context. The CDR3 runs to 18 residues. This sample was taken from a study of blood T cell repertoires in COVID-19. Overall study: Donors in the United States, Italy and Spain gave samples during acute or convalescent COVID-19. In each case, the material was cDNA or gDNA derived from T cells, B-cell-depleted T cells, or PBMCs.

Original processing notes: Reference gene primer amplification yielded estimated nucleated cell counts. The protocol was immunoSEQ multiplex PCR, while the TCRdb copy is restricted to in-frame clones and leaves out a portion. The DNA gave D and trimming, while V, J and clone size come from that table. Of 180,000 or so clones in the sample, under 85% were seen once. Sample: peripheral blood. The clonotype was recovered from a man aged 55 to 70 who had recovered from COVID-19. The rearrangement joins TRBV21-1 to TRBJ2-5; the table assigns TRBD2, which was not confirmed against the DNA. TRBV21-1 is classified as a pseudogene. In nucleotides, the CDR3 is TGTGCCAGCAGCAAAGCAATGAGGGCAGAGACCTACCAAGAGACCCAGTACTTC. This gives the protein CASSKAMRAETYQETQYF.